The 25 T cell receptor beta chains presented below share a single source sample, sequenced in a study of regulatory T cells in long-lasting Graves disease. Construction of TCR beta libraries relied on iRepertoire HTBI primers and on Arm-PCR targeting CDR3 regions. TCRdb processed the multiplex PCR reads anew with MiXCR; each CDR3 protein has one entry. The data show under 450,000 distinct CDR3 sequences, less than 30% seen once. The time point denotes: persistent/refractory GD, antithyroid drugs over 5 years with positive TRAb. The TCR library was prepared using RNA isolated from PBMCs. Sample: peripheral blood mononuclear cells (PBMCs), taken when the disease was refractory, from a patient treated with antithyroid drugs. The receptors were gathered from a woman between 40 and 55 years old with Graves disease.

This clonotype was found many times. V and J are TRBV6-5 and TRBJ2-5, with TRBD2 identical over 7 bases. Germline V gives CDR1 MNHEY, CDR2 SVGAGI. With 4 bases clipped from V and 2 bases from J, the junction kept 4 bases outside the gene matches. This CDR3 region has 14 residues. CDR3 sequence: CASSFGLGQETQYF. The CDR3 region has the DNA TGTGCCAGCAGTTTCGGACTAGGACAAGAGACCCAGTACTTC.

This chain uses TRBV25-1 with TRBJ1-3, with a possible D match to TRBD1 (5 bases). The V end was cut by 8 bases, the J end by 0 bases, with 11 bases between. Germline V gene lookup returns CDR1 MGHDK and CDR2 SYGVNS. The CDR3 is 14 amino acids. The CDR3, as DNA: TGTGCCAGCTGGGACGGCTACTCTGGAAACACCATATATTTT. Protein: CASWDGYSGNTIYF.

In regard to this clonotype: A much larger clone sits a single nucleotide away, making a read error possible. The CDR3 ends on some other residue instead of the conserved phenylalanine or tryptophan, so this is likely a read error. The rearrangement uses TRBV6-5 and TRBJ2-7; D remains ambiguous. The germline V and J ends were trimmed by 2 bases and 5 bases, with 13 bases remaining between them. This CDR3 region has 14 residues. Per germline, CDR1 MNHEY and CDR2 SVGAGI. CDR3 DNA sequence: TGTGCCAGCAGTTACCAGAAGATGGACCACGAGCAGTACTCC. It is translated as CASSYQKMDHEQYS.

There are many counts of this clonotype. This is likely a read error, given that the CDR3 carries no conserved phenylalanine or tryptophan at its end. The limits of the CDR3 on the DNA are not certain, so only TCRdb's listed CDR3 is given. J is TRBJ2-5 and V is TRBV28; the table's D gene call, TRBD1, was not cross checked with the DNA. The CDR3 length is 13 residues, termini included. Germline CDR1 and CDR2: MDHEN and SYDVKM. CDR3 sequence reads: CASSDIGGRESGC.

This clonotype was counted at least ten times. The genes are TRBV20-1 and TRBJ1-1, with TRBD1 matching 10 bases. CDR1 is DFQATT, CDR2 SNEGSKA, per germline (reference sequence). V lost 1 base to trimming and J lost 5 bases; unmatched junction nucleotides: 4. There are 14 residues in the CDR3. The CDR3 nucleotides read TGCAGTGCTAGAGGGGACAGGGGAATTACTGAAGCTTTCTTT. It is translated as CSARGDRGITEAFF.

This clonotype was seen a few times. The rearrangement uses TRBV28 and TRBJ2-3; 8 nucleotides agree with TRBD2. The CDR3 spans 17 residues. The junction had 14 bases not matched to a gene; V was cut back by 5 bases and J by 4 bases. Germline V gives CDR1 MDHEN, CDR2 SYDVKM. The CDR3, as DNA: TGTGCCAGCAGTAGACAGGATGGGACTAGACGGGCAGATACGCAGTATTTT. This translates into CASSRQDGTRRADTQYF.

This clonotype has at least ten counts. The chain employs TRBV28 and TRBJ2-2; D is undetermined. CDR1 is MDHEN and CDR2 is SYDVKM in the germline V gene. The ends were cut back, 6 bases at V and 3 bases at J, with 14 bases in the middle. The CDR3 spans 15 residues. CDR3 DNA sequence: TGTGCCAGCAGGGGAACCTTGAGACACACCGGGGAGCTGTTTTTT. This encodes CASRGTLRHTGELFF.

This chain links TRBV3-1 with TRBJ1-5; D is unresolved. This CDR3 region has 12 residues. V shed 1 base and J shed 7 bases, with 5 bases lying between them. The V gene's germline CDR1 is LGHDT and CDR2 YNNKEL (reference sequence). The DNA of the CDR3 is TGTGCCAGCAGCCAAGGAATGCAGCCCCAGCATTTT. Amino acids: CASSQGMQPQHF.

This clonotype occurred many times. V is TRBV6-9 and J is TRBJ2-7; no reliable D call. V was clipped by 3 bases and J by 4 bases, with 10 bases between them. The CDR3 totals 13 residues. Germline CDR1 is MNHGY and CDR2 is SVAAGI. The CDR3 loop is CASSYSGPYEQYF. The CDR3 bases are TGTGCCAGCAGTTACTCCGGGCCGTACGAGCAGTACTTC.

This clonotype was counted many times. The V and J genes are TRBV2 and TRBJ2-2; 9 bases agree with TRBD2. CDR1 is SNHLY and CDR2 is FYNNEI in the germline V gene. The CDR3 covers 15 residues. Trimming at V came to 6 bases and at J to 5 bases, leaving 7 bases not matched to a gene. The CDR3 DNA reads as TGTGCCAGCAGGGCGGGAGGGCCGGGGACCGGGGAGCTGTTTTTT. It encodes CASRAGGPGTGELFF.

This clonotype has a count of ten or more. The CDR3 sequence: CSLLKENTGELFF. The CDR3, as DNA: TGCAGTCTTCTGAAGGAGAACACCGGGGAGCTGTTTTTT. The genes are TRBV20-1 and TRBJ2-2; unclear D gene. Germline CDR1 reads DFQATT; CDR2 reads SNEGSKA (reference sequence). The CDR3 runs 13 residues. The V gene lost 8 bases and the J gene lost 1 base, with 11 bases spanning the gap.

This clonotype has at least ten counts. The V gene is TRBV12-3 or TRBV12-4, the J gene TRBJ2-3, with 9 bases identical to TRBD2. V lost 1 base and J lost 9; bases outside the gene matches: 11. The CDR3 spans 16 residues. CDR3 nucleotide sequence: TGTGCCAGCAGTTTAGGTGTAGCGGGAGTAATGGGCACGCAGTATTTT. Translating gives CASSLGVAGVMGTQYF.

Turning to this clonotype: At one boundary the junction diverges from the germline segment, which might be a read error. The V and J genes are TRBV2 and TRBJ1-1; D is uncertain. The V gene's germline CDR1 is SNHLY and CDR2 FYNNEI. CDR3 length equals 14 residues. CDR3 coding DNA: TGTGCCAGCAGTTGGACGTACGTTCTCACTGAAGCTCTCTTT. Its protein product is CASSWTYVLTEALF.

The chain carries TRBV7-3 and TRBJ2-1, with 9 positions matching TRBD2. Trimming removed 2 bases from V and 8 bases from J; junction bases left unmatched: 10. Germline lookup yields CDR1 SGHTA and CDR2 FQGTGA. This CDR3 contains 16 residues. CDR3 in amino acids: CASSLQVAGGGDEQFF. The CDR3 nucleotides read TGTGCCAGCAGCTTACAGGTTGCGGGAGGGGGGGATGAGCAGTTCTTC.

This clonotype was found many times. This chain uses TRBV28 with TRBJ2-2; D unclear. With 8 bases removed from V and 1 base from J, the gap between germline ends came to 5 bases. This CDR3 has 12 amino acids. Germline loops: CDR1 MDHEN, CDR2 SYDVKM. The CDR3 bases are TGTGCCAGCGTTGGGAACACCGGGGAGCTGTTTTTT. It translates to CASVGNTGELFF.

The chain recombines TRBV27 with TRBJ1-1; no reliable D call. Germline assignment: CDR1 MNHEY and CDR2 SMNVEV (reference sequence). Trimming pared 3 bases from V and 7 bases from J, leaving 9 bases between. CDR3 length: 12 amino acids. Written as DNA, the CDR3 is TGTGCCAGCAGTTTCCCGGGTGGTGAAGCTTTCTTT. The encoded protein is CASSFPGGEAFF.

The table lists this clonotype with many counts. This sequence joins TRBV7-2 and TRBJ1-3, with 8 positions matching TRBD1. V was clipped by 4 bases and J by 8 bases; unmatched bases: 4. The CDR3 totals 13 residues. The germline V gene has CDR1 SGHTA and CDR2 FQGNSA. Written as DNA, the CDR3 is TGTGCCAGCAGCTCAAGACAGGGGTACACCATATATTTT. Its translation: CASSSRQGYTIYF.

This clonotype was seen at least ten times. This rearrangement joins TRBV6-5 to TRBJ2-2, with TRBD2 matching over 7 bases. From germline, CDR1 is MNHEY and CDR2 SVGAGI. The length of the CDR3 is 18 residues. J gave up 1 base and V 2 bases, and 10 bases lay outside the gene matches. This CDR3 reads CASSYRERETLNTGELFF. The CDR3 bases are TGTGCCAGCAGTTACAGGGAGCGGGAAACCCTGAACACCGGGGAGCTGTTTTTT.

The V gene is TRBV5-1, the J gene TRBJ2-7, with D perhaps matching TRBD1 (5 bases). The length of the CDR3 is 14 residues. CDR1 is SGHRS and CDR2 is YFSETQ in the germline V gene. Trimming left V 0 bases short and J 2 bases short, with 9 bases between. The CDR3 DNA reads TGCGCCAGCAGCTTGGACGGACAAGCCTACGAGCAGTACTTC. Its translation: CASSLDGQAYEQYF.

This clonotype was detected only a few times. The V and J genes are TRBV10-3 and TRBJ1-2; 8 nucleotides align to TRBD1. Germline CDR1 ENHRY, CDR2 SYGVKD. J gave up 4 bases and V 0 bases, and 4 bases lay outside the gene matches. The CDR3 is 15 amino acids. In DNA form, the CDR3 reads TGTGCCATCAGTGAGTCCCCGGACAGGGTCTATGGCTACACCTTC. It is translated as CAISESPDRVYGYTF.

The rearrangement uses TRBV29-1 and TRBJ2-7; TRBD2 matches 10 bases. J was trimmed by 4 bases and V by 5 bases; bases with no gene match: 8. This CDR3 spans 14 amino acids. Germline CDR1 and CDR2: SQVTM and ANQGSEA. CDR3 DNA sequence: TGCAGCGTTTCCGGACTAGCGGACCTTTACGAGCAGTACTTC. Translation: CSVSGLADLYEQYF.

This chain uses TRBV4-1 with TRBJ2-7, with 8 bases lining up with TRBD2. Germline lookup yields CDR1 MGHRA and CDR2 YSYEKL. The CDR3 sequence is 13 residues long. The J segment lost 7 bases and the V segment lost 1 base, leaving 3 bases of the junction unmatched. The CDR3 coding sequence is TGCGCCAGCAGCCAAGGTCGGGGGGGGGAGCAGTACTTC. This gives the protein CASSQGRGGEQYF.

This clonotype was seen at least ten times. The J gene is TRBJ1-4, the V gene TRBV28, with D possibly being TRBD1 (5 bases). Germline V gives CDR1 MDHEN, CDR2 SYDVKM. The CDR3 is made up of 16 amino acids. Deletions cut 2 bases from V and 3 bases from J, with 13 bases between. DNA of the CDR3: TGTGCCAGCAGTTTACCTCGGACACTCCCTAATGAAAAACTGTTTTTT. Translation gives CASSLPRTLPNEKLFF.

There are a few counts of this clonotype. The chain links TRBV7-9 to TRBJ1-1; unclear D gene. The germline V gene has CDR1 SEHNR and CDR2 FQNEAQ (reference sequence). The V and J ends lost 5 bases and 2 bases respectively, with 6 bases between them. The CDR3 is 12 amino acids. In nucleotides, the CDR3 is TGTGCCAGCAGCAACTATAACACTGAAGCTTTCTTT. Its protein product is CASSNYNTEAFF. The variable domain in full, with the rest retrieved from reference TRBV7-9 and TRBJ1-1, is DTGVSQNPRHKITKRGQNVTFRCDPISEHNRLYWYRQTLGQGPEFLTYFQNEAQLEKSRLLSDRFSAERPKGSFSTLEIQRTEQGDSAMYLCASSNYNTEAFFGQGTRLTVV.

Many counts were recorded for this clonotype. The rearrangement links TRBV7-3 to TRBJ2-5; D unresolved. V gave up 4 bases and J gave up 3 bases, with 6 bases separating them. Germline CDR1 SGHTA, CDR2 FQGTGA. This CDR3 comprises 12 residues. In nucleotides, the CDR3 is TGTGCCAGCAGCTCCTTAAAAGAGACCCAGTACTTC. Protein sequence: CASSSLKETQYF.